Listed here are 6 T cell receptor beta chains from one sample, sequenced in a study of blood T cell repertoires in COVID-19. Method: immunoSEQ multiplex PCR; TCRdb's copy keeps in-frame clones and lacks some. The table has approximately 250,000 clones, around 89% seen once. The specimen was PBMCs or T cells enriched from blood (not recorded which). These receptors came from a woman aged 25 to 39 who had recovered from COVID-19.

In this sample, this clone turned up once. This chain links TRBV14 with TRBJ1-2; D perhaps matches TRBD1 (5 bases). Germline V gene data show CDR1 as SGHDN and CDR2 as FVKESK. Between the trimmed V and J ends, which lost 4 bases and 5 bases, there was a span of 11 bases. CDR3 length equals 13 residues. The CDR3 coding sequence is TGTGCCAGCAGCCTCAGGGTGGTTTATGGCTACACCTTC. Its translation: CASSLRVVYGYTF.

V usage is TRBV6-2 or TRBV6-3 and J usage is TRBJ1-2, with D possibly TRBD1 on 5 matching bases. Looked up from germline, CDR1 is MNHEY and CDR2 is SVGEGT. Trimming took 6 bases from V and 6 from J, leaving 17 bases between them. CDR3 length: 14 amino acids. The CDR3 spells CASRPSRDLHGYTF. CDR3 DNA: TGTGCCAGCAGGCCTTCTCGGGACTTGCATGGCTACACCTTC.

J is TRBJ2-7 and V is TRBV29-1, with 8 bases identical to TRBD1. Trimming removed 6 bases from V and 3 bases from J; junction bases left unmatched: 13. This CDR3 is 15 amino acids long. Germline V gene data show CDR1 as SQVTM and CDR2 as ANQGSEA. CDR3 coding DNA: TGCAGCGTATCAATATCCGGGACAGGTCTCTACGAGCAGTACTTC. Its translation: CSVSISGTGLYEQYF.

V usage is TRBV6-5 and J usage is TRBJ2-7, with 8 bases that match TRBD2. The trim removed 8 bases at V and 2 bases at J, leaving 8 bases unmatched. This CDR3 is built from 14 residues. CDR1 is MNHEY and CDR2 is SVGAGI in the germline V gene. Here the CDR3 DNA reads TGTGCCAGCGCCGGGGGGGGGCTCGCCTACGAGCAGTACTTC. Its protein is CASAGGGLAYEQYF.

This clone was seen a single time. The chain couples TRBV15 to TRBJ1-2; unclear D gene. Per the germline V gene, CDR1 is LNHNV and CDR2 is YYDKDF (reference sequence). V was clipped by 5 bases and J by 6 bases, with 22 bases between them. The CDR3 is made up of 16 amino acids. CDR3 sequence: CATSEVVGFLMDGYTF. CDR3 sequence (DNA): TGTGCCACCAGCGAGGTGGTTGGGTTTCTGATGGATGGCTACACCTTC.

The rearrangement links TRBV11-3 to TRBJ1-6, with D unresolved. The germline gives CDR1 SGHNT, CDR2 YENEEA. Trimming left V 4 bases short and J 3 bases short, with 4 bases between. The CDR3 is made up of 13 amino acids. The CDR3 region has the DNA TGTGCCAGCAGCTCGAGCTATAATTCACCCCTCCACTTT. Amino acid sequence: CASSSSYNSPLHF.